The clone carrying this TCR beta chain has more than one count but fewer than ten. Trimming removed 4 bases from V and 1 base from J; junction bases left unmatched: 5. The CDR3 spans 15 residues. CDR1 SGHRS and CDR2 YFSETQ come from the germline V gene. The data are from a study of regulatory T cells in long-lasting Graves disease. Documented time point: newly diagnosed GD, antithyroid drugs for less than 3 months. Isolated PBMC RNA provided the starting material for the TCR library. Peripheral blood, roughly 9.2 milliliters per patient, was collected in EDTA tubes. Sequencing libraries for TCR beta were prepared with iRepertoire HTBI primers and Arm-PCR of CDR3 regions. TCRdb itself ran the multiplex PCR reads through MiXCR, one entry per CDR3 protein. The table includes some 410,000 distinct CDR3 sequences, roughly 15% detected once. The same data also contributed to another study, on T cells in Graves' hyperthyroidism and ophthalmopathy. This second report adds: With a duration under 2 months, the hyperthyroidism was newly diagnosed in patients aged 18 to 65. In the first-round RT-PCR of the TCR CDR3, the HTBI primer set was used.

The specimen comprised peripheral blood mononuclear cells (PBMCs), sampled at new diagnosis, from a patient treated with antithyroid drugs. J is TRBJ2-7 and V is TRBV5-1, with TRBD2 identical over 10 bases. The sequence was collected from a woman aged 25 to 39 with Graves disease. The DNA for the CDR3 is TGCGCCAGCAGCCCATCTAGCGGGAGTTCCTACGAGCAGTACTTC. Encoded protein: CASSPSSGSSYEQYF.